This TCR beta chain was captured in a study of control samples from healthy donors and cancer patients. Germline V gives CDR1 SGHAT, CDR2 FQNNGV. V lost 4 bases, J lost 3 bases, and 4 bases stayed unmatched. The CDR3 extends over 14 amino acids. Libraries were prepared by immunoSEQ multiplex PCR; TCRdb keeps only in-frame clonotypes and omits some of them. The table lists under 130,000 clones, roughly 91% of them singletons. Material for sequencing was PBMCs. The chain recombines TRBV11-2 with TRBJ2-5, with 8 bases fitting TRBD1. This receptor was taken from a man in his sixties with lung cancer. The CDR3: CASSSMTGEETQYF. DNA of the CDR3: TGTGCCAGCAGCTCCATGACAGGGGAAGAGACCCAGTACTTC.